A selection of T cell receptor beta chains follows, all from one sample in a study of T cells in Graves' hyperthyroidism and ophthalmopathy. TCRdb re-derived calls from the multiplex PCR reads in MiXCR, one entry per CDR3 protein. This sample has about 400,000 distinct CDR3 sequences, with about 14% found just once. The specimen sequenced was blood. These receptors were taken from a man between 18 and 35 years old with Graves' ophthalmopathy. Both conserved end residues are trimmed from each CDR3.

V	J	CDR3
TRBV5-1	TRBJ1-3	ASSLGISMDTIY
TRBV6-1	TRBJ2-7	ASREGTVTYEQY
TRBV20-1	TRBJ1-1	SALTGGADF
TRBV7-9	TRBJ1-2	ASSLGQNNYGYT
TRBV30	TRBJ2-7	AWNPTGTGAQQY
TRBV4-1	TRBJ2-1	ASSQVDLFVYNEQF
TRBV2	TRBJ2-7	ASREGIPGNYEQY
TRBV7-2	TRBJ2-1	ASSPVAGEYNEQF
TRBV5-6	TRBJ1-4	ASRPVGGEKLF
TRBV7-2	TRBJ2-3	ASSLGLAGDSDTQY
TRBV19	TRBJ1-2	VSSMVLGAGYT
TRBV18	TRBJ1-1	ASSPNRDIGAEAF
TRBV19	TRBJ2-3	ASSISGADTDTQY
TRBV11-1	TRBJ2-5	ASSLGLAGGGEETQY
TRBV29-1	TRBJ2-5	SVDRLTQETQY
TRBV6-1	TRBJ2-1	ASRPTRDEQF
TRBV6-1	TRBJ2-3	ASRLAGLEDTQY
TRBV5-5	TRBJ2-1	ASSLFPPSGGWYNEQF
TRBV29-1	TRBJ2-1	SGGLADYNEQF
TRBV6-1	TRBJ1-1	ASSEADSMNTEAF
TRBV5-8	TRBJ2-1	ASSGTSGSYQF
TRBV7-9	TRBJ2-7	ASSLVGGVDEQY
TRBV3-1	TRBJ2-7	ASSHKGSGSGYEQY
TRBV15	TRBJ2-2	ATSPQGFANTGELF
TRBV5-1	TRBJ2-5	ASSSVPPDRAEETQY
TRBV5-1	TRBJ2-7	ASSSSPGQGYEQY
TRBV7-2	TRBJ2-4	ASSLGKNIQY
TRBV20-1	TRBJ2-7	SAHKTSGRAGEQY
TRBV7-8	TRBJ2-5	ASSVTETQETQY
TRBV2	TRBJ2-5	ASTEWVAAFQETQY
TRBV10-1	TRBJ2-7	ASSAQGPSYEQY
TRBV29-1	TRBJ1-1	SVEDPSLTGMNTEAF
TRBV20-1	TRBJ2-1	SARKSGAGEQF
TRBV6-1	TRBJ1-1	ASKRDGNTEAF
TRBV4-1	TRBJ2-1	ASSQDSYNEQF
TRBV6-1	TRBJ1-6	ASSEFRTVTHNSPLH
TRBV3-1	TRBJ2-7	ASSGRAAYYEQY
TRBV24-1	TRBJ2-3	ATSDPPRQGTDTQY
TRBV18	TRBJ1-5	ASSLGSDQPQH
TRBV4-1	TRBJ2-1	ASSQGLYNKQF
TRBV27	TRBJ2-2	ASQGTPSVGELF
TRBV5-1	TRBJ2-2	ASRPGLVTGELF
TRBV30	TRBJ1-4	AWSPAHGEKLF
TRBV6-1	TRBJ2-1	ASSAGLGYNEQF
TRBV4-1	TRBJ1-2	ASSPPGGFNYGYT
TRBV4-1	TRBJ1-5	ASSQYTGPNSNQPQH
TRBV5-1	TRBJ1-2	ASSGGTRQDSGYT
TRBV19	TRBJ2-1	ASSIRGNWNEQF
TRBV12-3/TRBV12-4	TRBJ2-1	ASSFSGYNEQF
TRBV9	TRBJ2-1	ASSVSGRSDEQF
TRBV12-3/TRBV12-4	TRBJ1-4	ASRGSVLF
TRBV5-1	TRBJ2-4	ASSLSRPSRDIQY